This T cell receptor (beta chain) was identified in a study of regulatory T cells in long-lasting Graves disease. Findings and limits, study-wide: New patients shared fewer public clonotypes (roughly 990) than persistent patients did (approximately 3,000). With persistent disease, TRBV28, TRBJ1-2 and TRBJ2-5 were the favored segments. Few sampled subjects may have lowered accuracy.

Time point given: persistent/refractory GD, antithyroid drugs over 5 years with positive TRAb. PBMCs were the source of the RNA used for TCR sequencing. American Thyroid Association guidelines defined how Graves' disease was diagnosed. Through Arm-PCR of CDR3 regions and iRepertoire HTBI primers, TCR beta libraries were built. TCRdb fed the multiplex PCR reads into MiXCR, producing one record per CDR3 protein. The data hold some 300,000 distinct CDR3 sequences, with approximately 20% observed a single time. CDR3 length: 16 amino acids. Trimming shortened V by 5 bases and J by 0 bases, and 17 bases separated the two germline ends. Looked up from germline, CDR1 is MDHEN and CDR2 is SYDVKM. This clonotype has at least ten counts. No antigen is known for it.

V and J are TRBV28 and TRBJ2-7; weak D call: TRBD2 (6 bases). The sequence was obtained from a female donor with Graves disease. Sample: peripheral blood mononuclear cells (PBMCs), taken when the disease was refractory, from a patient treated with antithyroid drugs. CDR3 sequence reads: CASSVVLGGTSYEQYF. As DNA, the CDR3 is TGTGCCAGCAGTGTTGTGTTGGGCGGGACCTCCTACGAGCAGTACTTC.